There are a few counts of the clone carrying this T cell receptor beta chain. These data are taken from a study of T cell changes during pregnancy in multiple sclerosis. Repertoires were generated with immunoSEQ multiplex PCR, while TCRdb's copy carries only in-frame clones and drops some. Here the sample spans about 59,000 clones, around 90% being singletons. Sequencing used peripheral blood, obtained in the first trimester of pregnancy. This receptor was taken from a female donor in good health, enrolled as a control in a pregnancy study.

CDR3 protein: CAWSVLPHGGPEAFF. The CDR3 DNA follows: TGTGCCTGGAGTGTACTTCCACACGGAGGCCCTGAAGCTTTCTTT. The chain couples TRBV30 to TRBJ1-1; no clear D. V lost 0 bases and J 6 bases, leaving 17 bases between the germline ends. The CDR3 is 15 residues long. Germline CDR1 is GTSNPN and CDR2 is SVGIG (reference sequence).